The clone carrying this T cell receptor beta chain was observed at least ten times. TCRdb used MiXCR to reprocess the 5' RACE reads, holding one entry per CDR3 protein. There are tens of thousands of distinct CDR3 sequences in the sample; 7.7% occur only once, and 41% lies in the top ten. This sample was included in a study of T cells after yellow fever vaccination. This CDR3 region has 14 residues. With V trimmed by 5 bases and J by 3 bases, 2 bases remained unmatched. The sample was CD8+ T cells sorted from PBMCs, taken on the day of the yellow fever booster vaccination. The V gene is TRBV12-3 or TRBV12-4, the J gene TRBJ2-3, with 10 bases fitting TRBD2. The receptor was derived from a man under 40 who received the YFV17D yellow fever vaccine. The CDR3 DNA is TGTGCCAGCAGTCCACTAGCGGGAACAGATACGCAGTATTTT. Encoded protein: CASSPLAGTDTQYF.